Included here is one T cell receptor beta chain sequence, with context. Its antigen is undetermined. The immunoSEQ assay was version 4, run in survey mode. The data were produced by immunoSEQ multiplex PCR, yet TCRdb's version contains in-frame clones alone and is incomplete. Among 35,000 to 40,000 clones listed, around 80% were seen once. The data were taken from a study of persistence of HIV-infected CD4 T cells. The V end lost 0 bases, the J end lost 0 bases, and 15 bases lay between the germline ends. CDR3 length: 17 residues. In germline, CDR1 is MGHDK, CDR2 SYGVNS. Cells were stimulated with CMV-infected fibroblast lysates at about 10 ug/mL. Memory cells lacking CD40L and CD69 with high CD45RO were sorted.

The origin of this receptor is an adult man with HIV who was CMV-seropositive. The chain is built from TRBV25-1 and TRBJ2-7; perhaps TRBD2 as D (6 bases). Sample: CD4+ T cells sorted from PBMCs after approximately 20-hour stimulation, taken from a patient who received antiretroviral therapy. In DNA, the CDR3 is TGTGCCAGCAGTGAATATATTGATGGACTATCCTCCTACGAGCAGTACTTC. It codes for CASSEYIDGLSSYEQYF.